The rows below give T cell receptor beta chains drawn from one sample of a study of blood T cell repertoires in COVID-19. Some clones are missing from TCRdb's copy, which holds only in-frame ones; the method was immunoSEQ multiplex PCR. This sample has about 68,000 clones, with almost 85% found just once. Sequenced material: peripheral blood. These receptors were taken from a man aged 45-65 years with acute or convalescent COVID-19. The CDR3 runs from the conserved cysteine through the conserved F or W. Each record gives: D gene, clone size, J gene, V gene, CDR3 DNA, CDR3 protein. The D gene is left open where the match is weak. Size is omitted from some rows. Given values are once, few, many or a class for expanded clones.

>NA|NA|TRBJ2-2|TRBV13
TGTGCCAGCAGCCCGGGACTGGAGAACACCGGGGAGCTGTTTTTT
CASSPGLENTGELFF
>TRBD1|NA|TRBJ2-1|TRBV7-7
TGTGCTAGCAGCCCGACAGGGCTGAATGAGCAGTTCTTC
CASSPTGLNEQFF
>NA|NA|TRBJ2-7|TRBV2
TGTGCCAGCATGACAGGGGTAGCGGGGGATCAGTACTTC
CASMTGVAGDQYF
>NA|NA|TRBJ1-2|TRBV6-4
TGTGCCAGCAGGGCGGGCGGCGAGGCAGGTGGCTACACCTTC
CASRAGGEAGGYTF
>NA|NA|TRBJ2-1|TRBV5-1
TGCGCCAGCAGCTTTTATCCTGTGTCGTACAATGAGCAGTTCTTC
CASSFYPVSYNEQFF
>TRBD2|NA|TRBJ2-5|TRBV7-9
TGTGCCAGCAGCTTCGGGGCCGGGGGGGGCCAAGAGACCCAGTACTTC
CASSFGAGGGQETQYF
>TRBD2|NA|TRBJ2-5|TRBV5-4
TGTGCCAGCAGCGGCCCTAGCGGGGGTAGTGAGACCCAGTACTTC
CASSGPSGGSETQYF
>TRBD1|NA|TRBJ2-7|TRBV18
TGTGCCAGCTCACCAGACAGGGTTTACGAGCAGTACTTC
CASSPDRVYEQYF
>TRBD2|NA|TRBJ2-1|TRBV5-1
TGCGCCAGCAGCTTGAGCGGGGGGGTTTACAATGAGCAGTTCTTC
CASSLSGGVYNEQFF
>TRBD2|NA|TRBJ2-1|TRBV5-1
TGCGCCAGCAGCTTGTGGGCGGGAGGCCCCAATGAGCAGTTCTTC
CASSLWAGGPNEQFF
>NA|NA|TRBJ2-1|TRBV12-5
TGTGCTAGTGGTTTGCGTCGCATAGCAACCAATGAGCAGTTCTTC
CASGLRRIATNEQFF
>NA|NA|TRBJ2-2|TRBV6-2/TRBV6-3
TGTGCCAGCAGTTACTCGATTAGCCTGTTTTTT
CASSYSISLFF
>TRBD1|NA|TRBJ2-5|TRBV24-1
TGTGCCACCAGTGATCCCGGACAGGGGCCACAAGAGACCCAGTACTTC
CATSDPGQGPQETQYF
>NA|NA|TRBJ1-1|TRBV5-6
TGTGCCAGCAGCTTGGCGGAGGTTAGAGACACTGAAGCTTTCTTT
CASSLAEVRDTEAFF
>TRBD1|NA|TRBJ1-6|TRBV4-1
TGCGCCAGCAGCCCCCGGACAGGGAATTCACCCCTCCACTTT
CASSPRTGNSPLHF
>TRBD1|NA|TRBJ1-3|TRBV29-1
TGCAGCGTTGAAGATCCGGACAGGGCTAGAAACACCATATATTTT
CSVEDPDRARNTIYF
>NA|few|TRBJ1-2|TRBV4-1
TGCGCCAGCAGCCCGCTAGGGGGAAACGAGGCTGGCTACACCTTC
CASSPLGGNEAGYTF
>NA|once|TRBJ1-1|TRBV30
TGTGCCTGGAGTGTACGAGCCTCGAACACTGAAGCTTTCTTT
CAWSVRASNTEAFF
>TRBD2|NA|TRBJ2-3|TRBV14
TGTGCCAGCAGCCAAGATTGGTGGCGGGGGGTCAGCACAGATACGCAGTATTTT
CASSQDWWRGVSTDTQYF
>TRBD1|NA|TRBJ2-7|TRBV7-9
TGTGCCAGCAGCCCAAGGGGGCGAACCGAGCAGTACTTC
CASSPRGRTEQYF
>NA|NA|TRBJ1-4|TRBV12-5
TGTGCTAGTGGTTTGGTACGAGATGGGGAAAACCCAGGTGGAGGTGAAAAACTGTTTTTT
CASGLVRDGENPGGGEKLFF
>NA|NA|TRBJ2-4|TRBV4-1
TGCGCCAGCAGCCCCTTGGGCCGTGGGTCCAAAAACATTCAGTACTTC
CASSPLGRGSKNIQYF
>TRBD2|NA|TRBJ2-3|TRBV5-6
TGTGCCAGCAGCTGGACTAGCGGGGGGGCAGCAGATACGCAGTATTTT
CASSWTSGGAADTQYF
>NA|NA|TRBJ1-2|TRBV29-1
TGCAGCGTTGAAGATTACTCACCCAGGGGACGGGGAGGCTACACCTTC
CSVEDYSPRGRGGYTF
>NA|NA|TRBJ2-7|TRBV6-4
TGTGCCAGCAGTGAAAACACAGGGTTAGCCTACGAGCAGTACTTC
CASSENTGLAYEQYF
>NA|few|TRBJ1-2|TRBV4-1
TGCGCCAGCAGCCGACACCTGGCCGAGGGCTATGGCTACACCTTC
CASSRHLAEGYGYTF
>TRBD1|NA|TRBJ2-3|TRBV25-1
TGTGCCAGCCGGATGGACAGGGGTAGCACAGATACGCAGTATTTT
CASRMDRGSTDTQYF
>TRBD2|NA|TRBJ2-5|TRBV27
TGTGCCAGCAGTTTAGCGGGGGGGGAGACCCAGTACTTC
CASSLAGGETQYF
>TRBD1|NA|TRBJ1-6|TRBV7-2
TGTGCCAGCAGCTTACAGGGGGTAACTTCGGGTTCACCCCTCCACTTT
CASSLQGVTSGSPLHF
>TRBD1|NA|TRBJ1-1|TRBV2
TGTGCCAGCAGTTCCGGACAGGTGAACACTGAAGCTTTCTTT
CASSSGQVNTEAFF
>NA|few|TRBJ2-5|TRBV11-3
TGTGCCAGCAGCTTAGGACAAGAAGAGACCCAGTACTTC
CASSLGQEETQYF
>NA|NA|TRBJ2-2|TRBV7-3
TGTGCCAGCAGCTTGGCCAGGAACACCGGGGAGCTGTTTTTT
CASSLARNTGELFF
>NA|NA|TRBJ1-5|TRBV6-5
TGTGCCAGCAGAATATCCCAGGGTAGCAATCAGCCCCAGCATTTT
CASRISQGSNQPQHF
>TRBD1|NA|TRBJ1-1|TRBV11-2
TGTGCCAGCAGCTTAGGGACAGGGTCGGTCACTGAAGCTTTCTTT
CASSLGTGSVTEAFF
>TRBD2|NA|TRBJ2-5|TRBV11-2
TGTGCCAGCAGCTTGTTAGGCGGGGGGGCCGGGGAGACCCAGTACTTC
CASSLLGGGAGETQYF
>NA|once|TRBJ1-2|TRBV6-6
TGTGCCAGCAGTCGGGAGGATGGCTACACCTTC
CASSREDGYTF
>NA|once|TRBJ2-4|TRBV13
TGTGCCAGCAGCCCCAGGGATTCCTGGGACATTCAGTACTTC
CASSPRDSWDIQYF
>NA|NA|TRBJ1-2|TRBV24-1
TGTGCCACCAGTGAAGCGCAGGGAAGGGGCTACACCTTC
CATSEAQGRGYTF
>NA|NA|TRBJ2-4|TRBV24-1
TGTGCCACCAGTGATTCCGCGGGGCCTTTAGCCAAAAACATTCAGTACTTC
CATSDSAGPLAKNIQYF
>NA|NA|TRBJ1-4|TRBV9
TGTGCCAGCACCCCAGAAGCAACTAATGAAAAACTGTTTTTT
CASTPEATNEKLFF
>NA|NA|TRBJ2-7|TRBV5-6
TGTGCCAGCAGGACCGCAGGCCACTCCTACGAGCAGTACTTC
CASRTAGHSYEQYF
>TRBD2|NA|TRBJ2-1|TRBV2
TGTGCCAGCAGTGTAACGGGACTAGCGGGGGGCAATGAGCAGTTCTTC
CASSVTGLAGGNEQFF
>TRBD1|NA|TRBJ1-5|TRBV20-1
TGCAGTGCTAGTTCAGGGGGTAATCAGCCCCAGCATTTT
CSASSGGNQPQHF
>NA|NA|TRBJ2-3|TRBV6-5
TGTGCCTCCCGCTTAGGGAGCCCAGATACGCAGTATTTT
CASRLGSPDTQYF
>TRBD1|NA|TRBJ1-5|TRBV6-6
TGTGCCAGCAGCCAGGACAGGGGAACTTATCAGCCCCAGCATTTT
CASSQDRGTYQPQHF
>TRBD1|NA|TRBJ1-5|TRBV19
TGTGCCAGTAGCCGACAGGGTTGGGTAAATCAGCCCCAGCATTTT
CASSRQGWVNQPQHF
>NA|NA|TRBJ2-3|TRBV12-3/TRBV12-4
TGTGCCAGCAGCAAGGCCGGGACAGATACGCAGTATTTT
CASSKAGTDTQYF
>NA|NA|TRBJ2-5|TRBV2
TGTGCCAGCAGAGTTTCCATTAGCGTTCAAGAGACCCAGTACTTC
CASRVSISVQETQYF
>NA|NA|TRBJ1-2|TRBV3-1/TRBV3-2
TGTGCCAGCAGCCAAGGGGTAGGGGCTAACTATGGCTACACCTTC
CASSQGVGANYGYTF
>TRBD2|NA|TRBJ2-3|TRBV28
TGTGCCAGCAGTTATCAAGCGGGGGTCACAGATACGCAGTATTTT
CASSYQAGVTDTQYF
>NA|once|TRBJ1-5|TRBV19
TGTGCCAGTAGCGACACCTATAGCAATCAGCCCCAGCATTTT
CASSDTYSNQPQHF
>NA|once|TRBJ1-6|TRBV6-5
TGTGCCAGCAGACCAACAGGGAATGAGAATTCACCCCTCCACTTT
CASRPTGNENSPLHF
>NA|once|TRBJ2-7|TRBV5-1
TGCGCCAGCAGCTTGGTTTTGAGGAGGACTTTAACCTACGAGCAGTACTTC
CASSLVLRRTLTYEQYF